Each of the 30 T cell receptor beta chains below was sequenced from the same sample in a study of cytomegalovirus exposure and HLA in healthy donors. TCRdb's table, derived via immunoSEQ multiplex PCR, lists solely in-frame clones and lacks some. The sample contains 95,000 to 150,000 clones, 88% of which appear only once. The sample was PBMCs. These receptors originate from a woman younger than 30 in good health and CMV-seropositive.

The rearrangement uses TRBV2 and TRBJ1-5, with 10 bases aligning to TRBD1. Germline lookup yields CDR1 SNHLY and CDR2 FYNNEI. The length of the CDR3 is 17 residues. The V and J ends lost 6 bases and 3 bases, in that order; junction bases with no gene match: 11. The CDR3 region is CASSEDGDRGPNQPQHF. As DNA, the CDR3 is TGTGCCAGCAGCGAGGATGGGGACAGGGGCCCCAATCAGCCCCAGCATTTT. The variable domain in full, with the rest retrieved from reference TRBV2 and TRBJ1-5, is EPEVTQTPSHQVTQMGQEVILRCVPISNHLYFYWYRQILGQKVEFLVSFYNNEISEKSEIFDDQFSVERPDGSNFTLKIRSTKLEDSAMYFCASSEDGDRGPNQPQHFGDGTRLSIL.

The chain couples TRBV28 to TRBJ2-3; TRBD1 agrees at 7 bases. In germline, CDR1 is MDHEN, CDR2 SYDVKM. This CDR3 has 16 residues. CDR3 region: CATTFDRDRSTDTQYF. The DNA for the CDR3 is TGTGCGACTACATTCGACCGGGACAGAAGCACAGATACGCAGTATTTT.

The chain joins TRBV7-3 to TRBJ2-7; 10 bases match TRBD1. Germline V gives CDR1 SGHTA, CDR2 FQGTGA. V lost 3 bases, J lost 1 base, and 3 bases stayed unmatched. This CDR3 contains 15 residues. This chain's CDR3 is CASSLTGGRSYEQYF. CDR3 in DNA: TGTGCCAGCAGCTTGACAGGGGGCCGGTCCTACGAGCAGTACTTC.

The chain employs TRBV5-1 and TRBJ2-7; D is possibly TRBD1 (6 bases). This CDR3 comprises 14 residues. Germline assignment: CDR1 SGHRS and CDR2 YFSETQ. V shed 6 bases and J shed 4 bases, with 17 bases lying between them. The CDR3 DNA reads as TGCGCCAGCATCCCTCAGGGGATGGGGTACGAGCAGTACTTC. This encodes CASIPQGMGYEQYF.

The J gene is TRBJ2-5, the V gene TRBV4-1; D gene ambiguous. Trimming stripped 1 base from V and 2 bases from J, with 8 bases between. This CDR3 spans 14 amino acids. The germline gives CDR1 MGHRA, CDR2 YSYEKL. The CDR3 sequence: CASSQARPQETQYF. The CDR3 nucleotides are TGCGCCAGCAGCCAAGCCAGGCCACAAGAGACCCAGTACTTC.

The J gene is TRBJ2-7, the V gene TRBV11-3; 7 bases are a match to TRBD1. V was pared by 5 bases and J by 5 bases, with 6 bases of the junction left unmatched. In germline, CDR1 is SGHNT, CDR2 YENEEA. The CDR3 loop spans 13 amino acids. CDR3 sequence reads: CASSPRDSNEQYF. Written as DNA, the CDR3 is TGTGCCAGCAGCCCTCGGGACAGCAACGAGCAGTACTTC.

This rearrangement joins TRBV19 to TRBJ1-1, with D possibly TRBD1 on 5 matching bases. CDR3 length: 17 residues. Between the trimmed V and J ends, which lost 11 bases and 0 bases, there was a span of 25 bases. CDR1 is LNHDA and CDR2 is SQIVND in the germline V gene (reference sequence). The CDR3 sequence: CASRSGTPNQMNTEAFF. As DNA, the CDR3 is TGTGCCTCACGGTCCGGGACTCCGAACCAAATGAACACTGAAGCTTTCTTT.

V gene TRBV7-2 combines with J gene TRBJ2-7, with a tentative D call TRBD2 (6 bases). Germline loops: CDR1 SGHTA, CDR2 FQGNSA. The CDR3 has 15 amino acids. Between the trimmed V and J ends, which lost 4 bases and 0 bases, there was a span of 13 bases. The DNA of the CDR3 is TGTGCCAGCAGCTCGGCGGACGGGAGCTCCTACGAGCAGTACTTC. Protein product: CASSSADGSSYEQYF.

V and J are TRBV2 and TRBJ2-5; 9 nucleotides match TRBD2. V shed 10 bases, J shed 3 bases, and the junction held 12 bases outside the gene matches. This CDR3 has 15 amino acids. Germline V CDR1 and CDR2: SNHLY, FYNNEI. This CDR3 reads CATPRTSVNKETQYF. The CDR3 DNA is TGTGCCACCCCCCGGACTAGCGTCAACAAAGAGACCCAGTACTTC.

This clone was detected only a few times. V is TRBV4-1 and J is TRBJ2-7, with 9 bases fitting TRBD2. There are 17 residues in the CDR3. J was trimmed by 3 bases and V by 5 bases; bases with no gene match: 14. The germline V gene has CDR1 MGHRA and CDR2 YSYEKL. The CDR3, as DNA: TGCGCCAGCAGCGTTATAGCGGGGGAATCTCCCAACTACGAGCAGTACTTC. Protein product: CASSVIAGESPNYEQYF.

The CDR3 region has the DNA TGTGCCAGCAGCCATGGGACAGGGGCCTACGAGCAGTACTTC. This codes for CASSHGTGAYEQYF. The chain carries TRBV11-2 and TRBJ2-7, with 10 bases matching TRBD1. V was clipped by 5 bases and J by 2 bases; unmatched bases: 3. Germline CDR1 and CDR2: SGHAT and FQNNGV. This CDR3 region has 14 residues.

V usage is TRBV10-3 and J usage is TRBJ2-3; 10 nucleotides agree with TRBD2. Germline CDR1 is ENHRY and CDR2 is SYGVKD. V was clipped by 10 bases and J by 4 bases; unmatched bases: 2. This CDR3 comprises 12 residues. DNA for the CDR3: TGTGCCACCGGACTAGCGGCAGATACGCAGTATTTT. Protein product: CATGLAADTQYF.

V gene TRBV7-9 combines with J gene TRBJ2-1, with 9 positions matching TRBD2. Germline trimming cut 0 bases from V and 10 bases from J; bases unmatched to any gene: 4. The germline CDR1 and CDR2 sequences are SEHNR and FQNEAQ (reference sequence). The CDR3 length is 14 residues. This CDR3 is CASSLATSGGEQFF. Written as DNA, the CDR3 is TGTGCCAGCAGCTTAGCGACTAGCGGAGGGGAGCAGTTCTTC. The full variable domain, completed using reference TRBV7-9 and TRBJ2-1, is DTGVSQNPRHKITKRGQNVTFRCDPISEHNRLYWYRQTLGQGPEFLTYFQNEAQLEKSRLLSDRFSAERPKGSFSTLEIQRTEQGDSAMYLCASSLATSGGEQFFGPGTRLTVL.

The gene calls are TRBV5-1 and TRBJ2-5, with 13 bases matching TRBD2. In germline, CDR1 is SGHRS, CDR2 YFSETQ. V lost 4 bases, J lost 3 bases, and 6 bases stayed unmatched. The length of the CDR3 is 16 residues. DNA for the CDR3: TGCGCCAGCAGCCTCACTAGCGGGGGGGTTAAAGAGACCCAGTACTTC. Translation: CASSLTSGGVKETQYF.

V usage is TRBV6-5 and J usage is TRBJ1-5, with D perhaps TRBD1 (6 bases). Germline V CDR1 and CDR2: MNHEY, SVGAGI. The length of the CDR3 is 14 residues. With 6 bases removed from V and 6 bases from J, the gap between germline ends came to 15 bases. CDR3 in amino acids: CASSSIRGGQPQHF. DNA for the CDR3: TGTGCCAGCAGCAGTATTCGAGGGGGTCAGCCCCAGCATTTT.

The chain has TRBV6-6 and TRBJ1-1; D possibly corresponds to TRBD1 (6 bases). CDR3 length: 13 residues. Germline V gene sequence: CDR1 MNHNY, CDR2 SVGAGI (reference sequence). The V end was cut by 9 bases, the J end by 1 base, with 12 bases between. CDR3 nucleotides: TGTGCCAGTTCTGGACAGCCGAACACTGAAGCTTTCTTT. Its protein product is CASSGQPNTEAFF.

CDR3 amino acids: CSVGTSWTGELFF. Here the CDR3 DNA reads TGCAGCGTCGGGACTAGCTGGACCGGGGAGCTGTTTTTT. V is TRBV29-1 and J is TRBJ2-2, with 9 bases that match TRBD2. Losses at the gene ends were 6 bases for V and 5 bases for J; bases not matched to a gene: 4. CDR3 length equals 13 residues. Germline loops: CDR1 SQVTM, CDR2 ANQGSEA.

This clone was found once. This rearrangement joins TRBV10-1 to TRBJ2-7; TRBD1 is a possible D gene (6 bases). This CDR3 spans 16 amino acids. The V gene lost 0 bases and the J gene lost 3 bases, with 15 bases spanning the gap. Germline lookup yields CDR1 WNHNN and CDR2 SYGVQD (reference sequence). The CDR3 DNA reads TGCGCCAGCAGTGAGTCGAATCGGGCAGGGGTCTACGAGCAGTACTTC. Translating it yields CASSESNRAGVYEQYF.

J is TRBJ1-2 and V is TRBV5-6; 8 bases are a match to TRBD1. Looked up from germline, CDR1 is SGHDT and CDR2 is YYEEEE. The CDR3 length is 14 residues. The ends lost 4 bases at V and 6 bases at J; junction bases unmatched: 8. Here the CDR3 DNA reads TGTGCCAGCAGCCCTGACAGGGGTAGGCATGGCTACACCTTC. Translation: CASSPDRGRHGYTF.

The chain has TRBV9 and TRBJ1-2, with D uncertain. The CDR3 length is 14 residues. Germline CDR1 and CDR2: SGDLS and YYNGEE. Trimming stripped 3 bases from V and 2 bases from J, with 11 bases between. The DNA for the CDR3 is TGTGCCAGCAGCGCCGGAGGACCCAACTATGGCTACACCTTC. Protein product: CASSAGGPNYGYTF.

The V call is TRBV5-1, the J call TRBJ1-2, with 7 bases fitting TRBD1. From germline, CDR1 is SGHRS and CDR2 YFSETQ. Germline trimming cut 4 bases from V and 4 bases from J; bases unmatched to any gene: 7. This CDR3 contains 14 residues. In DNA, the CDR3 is TGCGCCAGCAGCGCCTCGGGACAGATCTATGGCTACACCTTC. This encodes CASSASGQIYGYTF. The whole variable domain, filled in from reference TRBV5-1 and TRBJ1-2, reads KAGVTQTPRYLIKTRGQQVTLSCSPISGHRSVSWYQQTPGQGLQFLFEYFSETQRNKGNFPGRFSGRQFSNSRSEMNVSTLELGDSALYLCASSASGQIYGYTFGSGTRLTVV.

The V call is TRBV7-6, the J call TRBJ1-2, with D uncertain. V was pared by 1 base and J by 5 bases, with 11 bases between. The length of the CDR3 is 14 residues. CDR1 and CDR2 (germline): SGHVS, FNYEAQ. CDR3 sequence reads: CASSLELGGYGYTF. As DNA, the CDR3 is TGTGCCAGCAGCTTAGAATTAGGCGGTTATGGCTACACCTTC.

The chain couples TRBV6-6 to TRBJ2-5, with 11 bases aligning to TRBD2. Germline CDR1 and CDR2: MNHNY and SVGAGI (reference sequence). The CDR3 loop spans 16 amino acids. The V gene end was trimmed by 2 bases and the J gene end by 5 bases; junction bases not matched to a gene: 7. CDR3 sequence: CASSYRSSGGMETQYF. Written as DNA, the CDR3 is TGTGCCAGCAGTTACCGGTCTAGCGGGGGGATGGAGACCCAGTACTTC.

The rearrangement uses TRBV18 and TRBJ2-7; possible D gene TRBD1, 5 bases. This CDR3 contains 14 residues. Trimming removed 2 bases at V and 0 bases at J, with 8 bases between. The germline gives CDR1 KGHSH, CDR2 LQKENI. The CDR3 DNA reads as TGTGCCAGCTCACCATCGGACACCTCCTACGAGCAGTACTTC. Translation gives CASSPSDTSYEQYF.

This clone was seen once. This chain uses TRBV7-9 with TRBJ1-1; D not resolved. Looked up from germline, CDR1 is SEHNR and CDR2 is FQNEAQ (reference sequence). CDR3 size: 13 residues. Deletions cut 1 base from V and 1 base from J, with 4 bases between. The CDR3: CASSLGANTEAFF. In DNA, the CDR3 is TGTGCCAGCAGCTTAGGGGCGAACACTGAAGCTTTCTTT.

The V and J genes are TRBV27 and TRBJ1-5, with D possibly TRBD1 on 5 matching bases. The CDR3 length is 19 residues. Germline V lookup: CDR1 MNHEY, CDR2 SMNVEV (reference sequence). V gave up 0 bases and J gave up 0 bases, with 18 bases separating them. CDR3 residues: CASSLSGLRDQNSNQPQHF. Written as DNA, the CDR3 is TGTGCCAGCAGTTTATCAGGTTTGCGGGACCAGAATAGCAATCAGCCCCAGCATTTT.

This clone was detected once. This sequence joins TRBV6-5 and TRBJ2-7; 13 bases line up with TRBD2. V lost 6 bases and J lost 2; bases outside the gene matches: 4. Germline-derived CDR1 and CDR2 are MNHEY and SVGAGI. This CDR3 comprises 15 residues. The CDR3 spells CASRYTSGGAYEQYF. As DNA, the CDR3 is TGTGCCAGCAGGTACACTAGCGGGGGGGCCTACGAGCAGTACTTC.

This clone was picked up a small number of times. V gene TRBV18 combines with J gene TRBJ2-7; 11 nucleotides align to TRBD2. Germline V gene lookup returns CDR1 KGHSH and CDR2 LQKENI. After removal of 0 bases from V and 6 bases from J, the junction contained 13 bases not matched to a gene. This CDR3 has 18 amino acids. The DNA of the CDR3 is TGTGCCAGCTCACCACCCCTTCGCCCGGTAGCGGGAGGGGGCGAGCAGTACTTC. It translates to CASSPPLRPVAGGGEQYF.

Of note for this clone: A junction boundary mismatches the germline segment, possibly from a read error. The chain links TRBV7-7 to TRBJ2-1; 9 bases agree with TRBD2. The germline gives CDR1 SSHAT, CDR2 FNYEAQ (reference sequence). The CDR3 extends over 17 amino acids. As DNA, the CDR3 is TGTGCTAGCAGCTTAGAGATGCGGGGGGGGCACGACAATGAGCAGTTCTTC. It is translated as CASSLEMRGGHDNEQFF.

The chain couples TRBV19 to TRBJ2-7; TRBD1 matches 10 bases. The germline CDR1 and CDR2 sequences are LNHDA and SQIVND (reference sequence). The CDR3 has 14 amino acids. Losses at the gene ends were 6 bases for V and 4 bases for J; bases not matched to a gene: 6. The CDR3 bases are TGTGCCAGTAGGCCGGACAGGGGGAAGTACGAGCAGTACTTC. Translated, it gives CASRPDRGKYEQYF.